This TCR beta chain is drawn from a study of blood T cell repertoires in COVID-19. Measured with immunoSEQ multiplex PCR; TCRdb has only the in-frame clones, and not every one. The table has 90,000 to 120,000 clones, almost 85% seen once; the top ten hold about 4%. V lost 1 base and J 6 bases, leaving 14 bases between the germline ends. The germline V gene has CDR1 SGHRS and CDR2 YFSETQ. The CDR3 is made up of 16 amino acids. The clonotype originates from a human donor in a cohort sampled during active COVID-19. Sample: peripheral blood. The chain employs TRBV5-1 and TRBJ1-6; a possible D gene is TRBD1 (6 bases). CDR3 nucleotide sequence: TGCGCCAGCAGCTTGCGGCCGACAGGTCCTAATTCACCCCTCCACTTT. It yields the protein CASSLRPTGPNSPLHF.